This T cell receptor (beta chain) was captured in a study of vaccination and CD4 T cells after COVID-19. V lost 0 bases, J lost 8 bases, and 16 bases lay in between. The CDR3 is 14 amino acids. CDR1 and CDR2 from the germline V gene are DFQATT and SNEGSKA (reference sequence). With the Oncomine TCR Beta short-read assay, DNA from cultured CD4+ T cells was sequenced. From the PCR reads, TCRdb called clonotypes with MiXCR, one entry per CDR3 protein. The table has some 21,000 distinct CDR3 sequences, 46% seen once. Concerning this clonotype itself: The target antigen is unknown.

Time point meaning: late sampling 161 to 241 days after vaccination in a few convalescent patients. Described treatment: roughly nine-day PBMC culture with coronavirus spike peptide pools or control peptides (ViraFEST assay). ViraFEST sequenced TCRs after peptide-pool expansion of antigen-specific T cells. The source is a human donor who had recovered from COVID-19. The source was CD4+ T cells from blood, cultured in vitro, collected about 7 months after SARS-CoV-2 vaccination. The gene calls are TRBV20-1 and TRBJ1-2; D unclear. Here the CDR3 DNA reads TGCAGTGCTAGAGATTATGACAACCACAGAGGCTACACCTTC. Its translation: CSARDYDNHRGYTF.